This paragraph covers one T cell receptor (beta chain) sequence. Primers for the PCR totalled 60 Vbeta and 13 Jbeta. Measured with immunoSEQ multiplex PCR; TCRdb has only the in-frame clones, and not every one. The sample yields approximately 200,000 clones, 65% to 85% seen once. As for the donors, each was a healthy bone marrow donor. The study sampled nominally healthy donors, though unrecorded immune exposures were likely. This specimen comes from a study of cytomegalovirus exposure and HLA in healthy donors. The sequence was collected from a woman aged 25 to 39 in good health and CMV-seropositive. The source material was PBMCs.

The CDR3 protein is CASSNHGPGGGGGYTF. The CDR3 DNA follows: TGTGCCAGCAGTAACCATGGACCGGGAGGGGGGGGTGGCTACACCTTC. The rearrangement uses TRBV6-6 and TRBJ1-2; D perhaps matches TRBD1 (6 bases). Germline V lookup: CDR1 MNHNY, CDR2 SVGAGI (reference sequence). Trimming shortened V by 5 bases and J by 7 bases, and 23 bases separated the two germline ends. CDR3 length: 16 amino acids.